The sequence of this T cell receptor beta chain was determined in a study of T cell repertoires in cytomegalovirus infection (dated by TCRdb to the late 2010s). Study-level background: Recently identified HLA-C-restricted CMV epitopes, whose presentation resists viral immunomodulation, were targeted by peptide stimulations together with well-studied HLA-B-restricted epitopes. Because public TCR beta signatures pointed to carriage of CMV infection together with the matching HLA type, the HLA type of each donor mattered for the analysis. Overall study outcomes, separate from this receptor: In both this cohort and an independent cohort of 352 donors, the cumulative frequency of public TCR beta family members distinguished carriers of CMV infection plus the relevant HLA type. The ex vivo response was dominated by HLA-C-restricted CMV-specific TCR beta clonotypes, which also provided the single most frequent clonotype in two of eight donors.

This clonotype was recorded a few times. The antigen it binds to is not known. No base qualities exist here, and no much larger clone lies one base off it. From the cysteine up to the valine, the CDR3 has a length of 14 residues. Only the CDR3 DNA is retained, 42 bases long and in frame from the first base. CDR1 and CDR2 (MNHNY, SVGAGI) derive from the germline V gene (reference sequence). V and J lose 5 bases and 4 bases, and a span of 15 bases separates them. The instrument given in TCRdb is Illumina HiSeq 1500. Using fastp at Q25 and MiXCR, TCRdb reprocessed the public reads and kept productive beta chains. Rows matching on CDR3 protein sequence are summarized as one entry with the most common DNA and genes. Across this sample there are 830,000 or so distinct CDR3 sequences, with about 31% seen only once. About an eighth of the sample lies in the top ten. This specimen's treatment or condition label, interpreted: in vitro stimulation with specific CMV peptide epitopes to enrich CMV-specific T cells.

This receptor was taken from a human donor in good health (CMV status not recorded). Some clones in this sample may be carry-over from other donors' samples. Here the chain combines TRBV6-6 and TRBJ2-7; 5 matching bases give a weak D call of TRBD1. Sequenced material: cultured CD8+ T cells from PBMCs, taken from culture after CMV antigen stimulation. For the CDR3, the sequence is CASSGTQGSYEQYV. The DNA sequence is as follows: TGTGCCAGCAGTGGTACCCAGGGTTCTTACGAGCAGTACGTC.